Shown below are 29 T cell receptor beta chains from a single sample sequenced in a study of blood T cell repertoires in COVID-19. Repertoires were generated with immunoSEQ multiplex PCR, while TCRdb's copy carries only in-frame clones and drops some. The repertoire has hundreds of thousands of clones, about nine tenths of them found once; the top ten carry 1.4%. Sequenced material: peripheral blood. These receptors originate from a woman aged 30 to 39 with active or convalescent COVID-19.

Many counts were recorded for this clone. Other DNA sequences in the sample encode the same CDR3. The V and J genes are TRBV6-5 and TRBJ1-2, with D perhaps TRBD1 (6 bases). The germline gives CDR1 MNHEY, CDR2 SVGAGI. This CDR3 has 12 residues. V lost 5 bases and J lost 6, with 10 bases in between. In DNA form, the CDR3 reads TGTGCCAGCAGTCTCAGGGGAAATGGCTACACCTTC. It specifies CASSLRGNGYTF.

DNA of the CDR3: TGTGCCAGCAGTGAAATCGGCGGATCACCCCTCCACTTT. This translates into CASSEIGGSPLHF. V gene TRBV6-1 combines with J gene TRBJ1-6; no clear D. CDR3 length: 13 amino acids. Trimming pared 2 bases from V and 10 bases from J, leaving 9 bases between. Germline assignment: CDR1 MNHNS and CDR2 SASEGT.

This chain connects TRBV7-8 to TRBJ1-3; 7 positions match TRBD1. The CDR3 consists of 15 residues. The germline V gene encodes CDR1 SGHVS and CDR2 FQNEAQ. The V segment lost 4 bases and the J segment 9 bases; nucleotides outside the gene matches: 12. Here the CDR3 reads CASSSDLSGGGTIYF. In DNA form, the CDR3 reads TGTGCCAGCAGCTCCGATTTATCAGGGGGAGGCACCATATATTTT.

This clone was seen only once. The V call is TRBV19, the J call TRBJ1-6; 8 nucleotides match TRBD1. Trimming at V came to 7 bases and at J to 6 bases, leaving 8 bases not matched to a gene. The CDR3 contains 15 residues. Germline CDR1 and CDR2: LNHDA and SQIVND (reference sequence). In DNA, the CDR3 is TGTGCCAGTACCATCGGAGGACAGGGTAATTCACCCCTCCACTTT. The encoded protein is CASTIGGQGNSPLHF.

The CDR3 here is CSAEDRTPGFEKLFF. As DNA, the CDR3 is TGCAGCGCCGAGGACAGGACACCTGGGTTTGAAAAACTGTTTTTT. The chain employs TRBV29-1 and TRBJ1-4, with 7 bases fitting TRBD1. This CDR3 is 15 amino acids long. V shed 7 bases and J 7 bases; nucleotides not matched to a gene: 15. Germline V gene data show CDR1 as SQVTM and CDR2 as ANQGSEA.

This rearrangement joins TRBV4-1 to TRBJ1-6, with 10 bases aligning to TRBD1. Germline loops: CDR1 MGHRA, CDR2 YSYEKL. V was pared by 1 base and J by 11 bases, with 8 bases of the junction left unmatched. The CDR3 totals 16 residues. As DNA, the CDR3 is TGCGCCAGCAGCCAAGGGGGGACAGGGGCTAGAACACCCCTCCACTTT. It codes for CASSQGGTGARTPLHF.

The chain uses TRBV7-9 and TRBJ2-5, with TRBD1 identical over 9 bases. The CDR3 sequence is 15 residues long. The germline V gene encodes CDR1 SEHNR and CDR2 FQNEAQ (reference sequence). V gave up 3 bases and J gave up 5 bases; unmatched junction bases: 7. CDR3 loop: CASSLSGQGGETQYF. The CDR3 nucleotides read TGTGCCAGCAGCTTGTCGGGACAGGGTGGCGAGACCCAGTACTTC.

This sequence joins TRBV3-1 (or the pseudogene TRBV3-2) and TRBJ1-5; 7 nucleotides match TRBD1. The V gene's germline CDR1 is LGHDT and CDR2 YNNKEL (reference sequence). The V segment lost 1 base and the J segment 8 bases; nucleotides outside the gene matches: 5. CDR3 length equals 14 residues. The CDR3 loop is CASSQGGGFKPQHF. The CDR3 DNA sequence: TGTGCCAGCAGCCAAGGAGGGGGCTTCAAGCCCCAGCATTTT.

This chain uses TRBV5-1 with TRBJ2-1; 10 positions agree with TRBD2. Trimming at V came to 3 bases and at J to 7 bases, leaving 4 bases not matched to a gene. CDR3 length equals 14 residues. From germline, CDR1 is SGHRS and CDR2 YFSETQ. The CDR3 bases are TGCGCCAGCAGCTCTATGACTAGCGGGAATGAGCAGTTCTTC. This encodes CASSSMTSGNEQFF.

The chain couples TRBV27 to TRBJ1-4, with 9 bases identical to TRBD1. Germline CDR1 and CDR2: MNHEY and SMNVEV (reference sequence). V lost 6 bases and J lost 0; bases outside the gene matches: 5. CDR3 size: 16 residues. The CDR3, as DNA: TGTGCCAGCAGGACAGGGGGAAGTGCAACTAATGAAAAACTGTTTTTT. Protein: CASRTGGSATNEKLFF.

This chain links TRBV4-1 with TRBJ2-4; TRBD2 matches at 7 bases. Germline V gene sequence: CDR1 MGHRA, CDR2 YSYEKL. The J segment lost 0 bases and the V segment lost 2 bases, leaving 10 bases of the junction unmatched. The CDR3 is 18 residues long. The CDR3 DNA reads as TGCGCCAGCAGCCAACTAATCTCTAGCGGACTAGCCAAAAACATTCAGTACTTC. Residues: CASSQLISSGLAKNIQYF.

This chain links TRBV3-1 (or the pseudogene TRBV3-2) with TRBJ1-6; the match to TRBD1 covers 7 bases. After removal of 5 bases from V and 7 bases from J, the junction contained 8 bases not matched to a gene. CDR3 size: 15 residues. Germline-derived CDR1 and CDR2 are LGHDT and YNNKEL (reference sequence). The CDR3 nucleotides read TGTGCCAGCAGCTACAGGGGATTGAAGAATTCACCCCTCCACTTT. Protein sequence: CASSYRGLKNSPLHF.

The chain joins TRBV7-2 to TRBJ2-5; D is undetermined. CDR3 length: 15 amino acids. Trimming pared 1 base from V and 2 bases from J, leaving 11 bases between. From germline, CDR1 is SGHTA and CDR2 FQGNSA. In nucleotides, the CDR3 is TGTGCCAGCAGCTTAGGAGTAACAGATCAAGAGACCCAGTACTTC. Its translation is CASSLGVTDQETQYF.

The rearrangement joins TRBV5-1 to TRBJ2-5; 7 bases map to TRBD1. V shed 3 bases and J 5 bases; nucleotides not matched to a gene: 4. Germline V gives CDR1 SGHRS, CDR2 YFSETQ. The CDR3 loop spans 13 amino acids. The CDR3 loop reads CASSSRTGETQYF. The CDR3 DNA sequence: TGCGCCAGCAGCTCCCGGACAGGCGAGACCCAGTACTTC.

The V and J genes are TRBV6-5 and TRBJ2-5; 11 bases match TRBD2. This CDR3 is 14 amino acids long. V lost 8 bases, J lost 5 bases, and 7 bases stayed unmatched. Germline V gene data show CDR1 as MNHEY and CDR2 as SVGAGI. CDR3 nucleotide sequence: TGTGCCAGCCGGACTAGCGGGCGAGAGGAGACCCAGTACTTC. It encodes CASRTSGREETQYF.

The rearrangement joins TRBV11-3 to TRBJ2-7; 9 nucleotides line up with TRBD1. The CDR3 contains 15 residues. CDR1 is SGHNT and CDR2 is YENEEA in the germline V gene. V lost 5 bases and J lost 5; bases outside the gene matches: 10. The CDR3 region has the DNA TGTGCCAGCAGCCCTGAACAGGGGGCGTCCCACGAGCAGTACTTC. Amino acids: CASSPEQGASHEQYF. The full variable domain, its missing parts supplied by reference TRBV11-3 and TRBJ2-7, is EAGVVQSPRYKIIEKKQPVAFWCNPISGHNTLYWYLQNLGQGPELLIRYENEEAVDDSQLPKDRFSAERLKGVDSTLKIQPAELGDSAVYLCASSPEQGASHEQYFGPGTRLTVT.

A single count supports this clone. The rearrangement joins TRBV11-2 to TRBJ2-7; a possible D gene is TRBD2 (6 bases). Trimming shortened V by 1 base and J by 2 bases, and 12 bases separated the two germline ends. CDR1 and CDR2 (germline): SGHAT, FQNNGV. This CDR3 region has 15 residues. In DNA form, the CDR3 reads TGTGCCAGCAGCTTAGGGGTGGGGGGTACCTACGAGCAGTACTTC. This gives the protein CASSLGVGGTYEQYF.

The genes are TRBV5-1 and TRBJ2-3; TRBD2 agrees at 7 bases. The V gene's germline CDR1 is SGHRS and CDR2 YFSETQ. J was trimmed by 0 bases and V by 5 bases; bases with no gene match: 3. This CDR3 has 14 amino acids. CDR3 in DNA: TGCGCCAGCAGGAGCGGGGCCAGCACAGATACGCAGTATTTT. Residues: CASRSGASTDTQYF.

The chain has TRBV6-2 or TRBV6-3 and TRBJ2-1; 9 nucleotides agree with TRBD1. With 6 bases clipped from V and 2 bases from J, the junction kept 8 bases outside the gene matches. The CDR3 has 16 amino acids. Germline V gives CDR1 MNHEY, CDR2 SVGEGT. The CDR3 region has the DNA TGTGCCAGCAGCTATTGGGACAGGGCCCCCTACAATGAGCAGTTCTTC. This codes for CASSYWDRAPYNEQFF.

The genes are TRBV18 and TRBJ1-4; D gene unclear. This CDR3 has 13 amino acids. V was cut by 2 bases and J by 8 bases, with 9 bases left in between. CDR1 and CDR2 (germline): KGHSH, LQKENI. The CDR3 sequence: CASSPNAREKLFF. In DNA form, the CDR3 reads TGTGCCAGCTCACCAAACGCACGGGAAAAACTGTTTTTT.

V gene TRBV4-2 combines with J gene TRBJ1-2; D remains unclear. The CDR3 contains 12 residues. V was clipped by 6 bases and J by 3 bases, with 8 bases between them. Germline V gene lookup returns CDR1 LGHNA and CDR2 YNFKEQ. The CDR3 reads CASSGEDYGYTF. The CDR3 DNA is TGTGCCAGCAGTGGGGAGGACTATGGCTACACCTTC.

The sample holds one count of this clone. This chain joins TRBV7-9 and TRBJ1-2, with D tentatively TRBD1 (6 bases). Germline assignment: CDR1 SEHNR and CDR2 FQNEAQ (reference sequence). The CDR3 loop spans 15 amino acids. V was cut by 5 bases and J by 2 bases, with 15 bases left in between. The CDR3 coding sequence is TGTGCCAGCAGCCCTCCGGGGGGCCAAAACTATGGCTACACCTTC. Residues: CASSPPGGQNYGYTF.

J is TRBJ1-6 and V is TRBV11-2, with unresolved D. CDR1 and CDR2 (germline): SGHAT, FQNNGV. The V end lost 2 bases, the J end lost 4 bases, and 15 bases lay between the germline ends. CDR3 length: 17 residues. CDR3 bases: TGTGCCAGCAGCTTACCTCCAACCGACACGTATAATTCACCCCTCCACTTT. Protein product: CASSLPPTDTYNSPLHF.

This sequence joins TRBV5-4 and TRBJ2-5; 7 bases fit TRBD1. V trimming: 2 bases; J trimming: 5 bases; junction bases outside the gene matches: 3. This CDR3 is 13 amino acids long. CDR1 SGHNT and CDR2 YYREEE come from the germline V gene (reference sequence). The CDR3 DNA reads TGTGCCAGCAGCTTTATACAGGGGGAGACCCAGTACTTC. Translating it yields CASSFIQGETQYF.

The CDR3 loop reads CASTLGGFDTQYF. Written as DNA, the CDR3 is TGTGCCAGCACCTTGGGGGGGTTTGATACGCAGTATTTT. V and J are TRBV28 and TRBJ2-3; TRBD2 agrees at 7 bases. From germline, CDR1 is MDHEN and CDR2 SYDVKM. Trimming took 7 bases from V and 6 from J; bases not matched to a gene: 7. This CDR3 region has 13 residues.

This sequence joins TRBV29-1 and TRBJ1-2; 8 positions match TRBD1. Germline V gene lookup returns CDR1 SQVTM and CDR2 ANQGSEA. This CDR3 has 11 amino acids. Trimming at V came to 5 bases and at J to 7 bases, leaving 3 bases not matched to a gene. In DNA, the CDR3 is TGCAGCGTTCAGGGGGCGTTTGGCTACACCTTC. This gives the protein CSVQGAFGYTF. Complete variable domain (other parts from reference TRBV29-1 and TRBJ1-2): SAVISQKPSRDICQRGTSLTIQCQVDSQVTMMFWYRQQPGQSLTLIATANQGSEATYESGFVIDKFPISRPNLTFSTLTVSNMSPEDSSIYLCSVQGAFGYTFGSGTRLTVV.

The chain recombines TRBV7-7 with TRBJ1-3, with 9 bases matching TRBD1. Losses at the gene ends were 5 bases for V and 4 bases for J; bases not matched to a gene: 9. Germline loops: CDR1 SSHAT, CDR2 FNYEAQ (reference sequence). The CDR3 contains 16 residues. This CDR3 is CASSDPQGATGNTIYF. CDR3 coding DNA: TGTGCCAGCAGCGATCCACAGGGGGCGACGGGAAACACCATATATTTT.

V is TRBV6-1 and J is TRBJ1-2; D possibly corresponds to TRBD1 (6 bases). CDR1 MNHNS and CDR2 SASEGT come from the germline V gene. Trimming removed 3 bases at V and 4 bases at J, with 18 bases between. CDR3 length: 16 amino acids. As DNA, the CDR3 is TGTGCCAGCAGTGACCCCAATTTACAGGGAACCTATGGCTACACCTTC. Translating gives CASSDPNLQGTYGYTF.

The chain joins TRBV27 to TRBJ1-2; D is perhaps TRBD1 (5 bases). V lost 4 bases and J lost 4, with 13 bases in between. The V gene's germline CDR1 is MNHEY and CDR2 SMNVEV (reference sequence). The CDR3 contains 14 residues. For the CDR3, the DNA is TGTGCCAGCAGTTCCCTCGACAGTCCCTATGGCTACACCTTC. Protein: CASSSLDSPYGYTF.